The 14 T cell receptor beta chains below were found in one sample sequenced in a study of T cell repertoires in cytomegalovirus infection. TCRdb re-analysed the reads in MiXCR, keeping a single row per CDR3 protein. The sample has about 110,000 distinct CDR3 sequences; 30% are singletons. Their antigens remain unidentified. This specimen consisted of CD8+ T cells from cultured PBMCs, obtained from culture after CMV antigen stimulation. These receptors were collected from a human donor in good health (CMV status not recorded). Some clones in this sample may be carry-over from other donors' samples.

About this clonotype: At one end, the junction sequence differs from germline, possibly due to a read error. This sequence joins TRBV7-3 and TRBJ2-1; 12 bases match TRBD2. This CDR3 is 16 amino acids long. From germline, CDR1 is SGHTA and CDR2 FQGTGA. The DNA of the CDR3 is TGTGCCAGCAGCCTAACACTAGCGGGGGGTCTGGATGAGCAGTTCTTC. This encodes CASSLTLAGGLDEQFF.

The rearrangement uses TRBV5-4 and TRBJ2-7; D unresolved. V lost 3 bases and J 4 bases, leaving 8 bases between the germline ends. This CDR3 comprises 12 residues. CDR1 and CDR2 (germline): SGHNT, YYREEE (reference sequence). The CDR3 nucleotides are TGTGCCAGCAGCTCGGCCGAATACGAGCAGTACTTC. This gives the protein CASSSAEYEQYF.

This clonotype was counted at least ten times. This chain uses TRBV4-1 with TRBJ2-3; 10 bases match TRBD2. Germline V gene sequence: CDR1 MGHRA, CDR2 YSYEKL. Trimming cost V 3 bases and J 4 bases; bases outside gene matches: 4. The CDR3 runs to 15 residues. The CDR3 here is CASSHGAGGPDTQYF. The CDR3 coding sequence is TGCGCCAGCAGCCATGGAGCGGGGGGGCCAGATACGCAGTATTTT.

This clonotype was seen a few times. The gene calls are TRBV4-1 and TRBJ2-3; D is perhaps TRBD2 (5 bases). Germline V gene sequence: CDR1 MGHRA, CDR2 YSYEKL. V dropped 6 bases and J dropped 5 bases, with 6 bases sitting between them. This CDR3 comprises 11 residues. In nucleotides, the CDR3 is TGCGCCAGCAGAGGACTAGATACGCAGTATTTT. It yields the protein CASRGLDTQYF.

This clonotype was counted between two and nine times. The chain joins TRBV6-2 or TRBV6-3 to TRBJ1-5, with D perhaps matching TRBD1 (6 bases). This CDR3 region has 16 residues. Germline values: CDR1 MNHEY, CDR2 SVGEGT. The germline V and J ends were trimmed by 10 bases and 0 bases, with 19 bases remaining between them. The CDR3 coding sequence is TGTGCCACCACGGACAGCGACACTAATAGCAATCAGCCCCAGCATTTT. Residues: CATTDSDTNSNQPQHF.

The chain joins TRBV19 to TRBJ1-5, with D hard to call. V lost 3 bases, J lost 0 bases, and 15 bases lay in between. This CDR3 contains 17 residues. CDR1 is LNHDA, CDR2 SQIVND, per germline (reference sequence). The CDR3 DNA follows: TGTGCCAGTAGTATTTTACCTGGCTCTACTAGCAATCAGCCCCAGCATTTT. Encoded protein: CASSILPGSTSNQPQHF.

This clonotype was detected only a few times. V is TRBV6-1 and J is TRBJ2-2, with D uncertain. Trimming shortened V by 1 base and J by 1 base, and 7 bases separated the two germline ends. CDR1 and CDR2 (germline): MNHNS, SASEGT. CDR3 size: 15 residues. The DNA for the CDR3 is TGTGCCAGCAGTGAAGTAGGTCAGAACACCGGGGAGCTGTTTTTT. Residues: CASSEVGQNTGELFF.

The chain links TRBV5-6 to TRBJ2-7; TRBD1 matches at 10 bases. The trim removed 4 bases at V and 5 bases at J, leaving 9 bases unmatched. This CDR3 contains 15 residues. Per the germline V gene, CDR1 is SGHDT and CDR2 is YYEEEE. CDR3 nucleotides: TGTGCCAGCAGCACCCCCGGGACAGGGGACCACGAGCAGTACTTC. Translated, it gives CASSTPGTGDHEQYF.

This clonotype was observed a few times. The rearrangement uses TRBV5-6 and TRBJ2-1; unclear D gene. This CDR3 is built from 15 residues. Trimming removed 0 bases from V and 0 bases from J, with 7 bases in between. The germline V gene has CDR1 SGHDT and CDR2 YYEEEE. CDR3 sequence (DNA): TGTGCCAGCAGCTTGGGACCAAGCTCCTACAATGAGCAGTTCTTC. Translating it yields CASSLGPSSYNEQFF.

This clonotype came up a few times. The chain is built from TRBV6-1 and TRBJ1-2; 7 bases are a match to TRBD1. V trimming: 6 bases; J trimming: 1 base; junction bases outside the gene matches: 8. Germline-derived CDR1 and CDR2 are MNHNS and SASEGT. This CDR3 spans 15 amino acids. The CDR3 DNA follows: TGTGCCAGCAGCCCCTGGGACAGTTTTAACTATGGCTACACCTTC. Translated, it gives CASSPWDSFNYGYTF.

This clonotype was recorded at least ten times. V gene TRBV7-6 combines with J gene TRBJ2-5, with 8 positions matching TRBD2. This CDR3 is 16 amino acids long. V lost 8 bases, J lost 5 bases, and 16 bases stayed unmatched. In germline, CDR1 is SGHVS, CDR2 FNYEAQ. The CDR3 DNA sequence: TGTGCCAGCGGAAAGGGACTATATAGCGGGGTGGAGACCCAGTACTTC. It codes for CASGKGLYSGVETQYF.

This clonotype is medium-sized. The chain combines TRBV7-2 with TRBJ2-3; D is possibly TRBD1 (6 bases). Germline CDR1 is SGHTA and CDR2 is FQGNSA. The CDR3 totals 12 residues. V was clipped by 2 bases and J by 8 bases, with 8 bases between them. The CDR3 sequence is CASSLNRVTQYF. As DNA, the CDR3 is TGTGCCAGCAGCTTAAACAGGGTTACGCAGTATTTT.

This clonotype was counted a single time. At one boundary the junction diverges from the germline segment, which might be a read error. The rearrangement links TRBV7-7 to TRBJ1-3; the match to TRBD1 covers 8 bases. The germline gives CDR1 SSHAT, CDR2 FNYEAQ (reference sequence). This CDR3 is built from 18 residues. This CDR3 reads CASSVGSGTGTSGNTIYF. CDR3 nucleotide sequence: TGTGCTAGCAGCGTAGGGTCTGGGACAGGTACCTCTGGAAACACCATATATTTT.

This chain uses TRBV28 with TRBJ1-3; D is undetermined. The CDR3 covers 14 residues. V gave up 3 bases and J gave up 0 bases, with 6 bases separating them. Looked up from germline, CDR1 is MDHEN and CDR2 is SYDVKM. CDR3: CASSFVLSGNTIYF. Written as DNA, the CDR3 is TGTGCCAGCAGTTTCGTCCTCTCTGGAAACACCATATATTTT.